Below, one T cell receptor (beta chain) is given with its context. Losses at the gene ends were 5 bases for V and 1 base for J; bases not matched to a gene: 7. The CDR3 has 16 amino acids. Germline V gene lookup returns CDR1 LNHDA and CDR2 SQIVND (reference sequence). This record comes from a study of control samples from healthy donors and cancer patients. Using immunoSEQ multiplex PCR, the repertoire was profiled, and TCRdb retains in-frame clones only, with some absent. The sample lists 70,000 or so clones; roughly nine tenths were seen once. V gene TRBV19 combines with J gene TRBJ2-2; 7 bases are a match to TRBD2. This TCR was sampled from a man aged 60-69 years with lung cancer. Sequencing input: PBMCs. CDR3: CASSPGVAGNTGELFF. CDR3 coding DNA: TGTGCCAGTAGTCCCGGGGTAGCGGGGAACACCGGGGAGCTGTTTTTT.